This TCR beta chain derives from a study of shared clonotypes between healthy human individuals. Using immunoSEQ multiplex PCR, the repertoire was profiled, and TCRdb retains in-frame clones only, with some absent. The sample carries millions of clones, 93% recorded once. Naive CD8 cells lacked CD45RO and underwent positive selection for CCR7, leaving out terminally differentiated effector memory CD45RA+ cells. With V trimmed by 4 bases and J by 2 bases, 4 bases remained unmatched. From germline, CDR1 is SGHTA and CDR2 FQGTGA. CDR3 size: 15 residues. This rearrangement joins TRBV7-3 to TRBJ2-1; 8 positions match TRBD2. This sequence originates from a man aged 18 to 30 in good health. Some clones in this sample may be carry-over from other donors' samples. Sample: naive CD8+ T cells from PBMCs. The CDR3 here is CASSSLAGTYNEQFF. In nucleotides, the CDR3 is TGTGCCAGCAGCTCCCTAGCGGGTACCTACAATGAGCAGTTCTTC.